The sequence of this T cell receptor beta chain was determined in a study of post-analysis software for immune sequencing data. Study conclusions and caveats: In patients, TRBV5-6, TRBV5-1 and TRBV20-1 belonged to roughly 5 TRBV segments found more frequently than in controls. Controls significantly exceeded multiple sclerosis patients in normalized Chao1 diversity.

Built from TCR beta cDNA, the libraries had unique molecular identifiers in them. MiXCR, applied by TCRdb to the PCR reads, yields one record per CDR3 protein. The table has over 300,000 distinct CDR3 sequences, 30% to 45% seen once. Turning to this clonotype: Its target is unknown.

With 6 bases removed from V and 1 base from J, the gap between germline ends came to 13 bases. The CDR3 sequence is 15 residues long. The gene calls are TRBV12-3 or TRBV12-4 and TRBJ2-1; D remains unclear. The sequenced sample consisted of blood. This TCR came from a girl aged 10 to 17 with multiple sclerosis. The CDR3 bases are TGTGCCAGCAGCGTAGATCTTCGGTCCTACAATGAGCAGTTCTTC. This translates into CASSVDLRSYNEQFF.